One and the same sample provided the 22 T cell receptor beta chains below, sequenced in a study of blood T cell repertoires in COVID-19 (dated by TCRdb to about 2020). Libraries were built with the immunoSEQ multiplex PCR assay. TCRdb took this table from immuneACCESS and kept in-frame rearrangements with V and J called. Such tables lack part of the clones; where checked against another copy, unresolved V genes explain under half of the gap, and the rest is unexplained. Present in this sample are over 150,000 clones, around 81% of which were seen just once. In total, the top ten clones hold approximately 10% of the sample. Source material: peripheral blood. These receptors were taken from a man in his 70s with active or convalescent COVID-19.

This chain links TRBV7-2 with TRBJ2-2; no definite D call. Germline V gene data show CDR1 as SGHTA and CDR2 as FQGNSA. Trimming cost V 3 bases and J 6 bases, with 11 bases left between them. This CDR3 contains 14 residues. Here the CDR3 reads CASSFYSVAGELFF. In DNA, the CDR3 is TGTGCCAGCAGCTTTTACAGTGTGGCCGGGGAGCTGTTTTTT.

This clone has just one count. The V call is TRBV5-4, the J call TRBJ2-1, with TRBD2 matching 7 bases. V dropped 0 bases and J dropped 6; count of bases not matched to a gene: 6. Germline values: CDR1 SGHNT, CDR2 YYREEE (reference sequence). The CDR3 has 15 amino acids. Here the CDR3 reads CASSLGGGFVNEQFF. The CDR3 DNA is TGTGCCAGCAGCTTGGGGGGGGGATTCGTCAATGAGCAGTTCTTC.

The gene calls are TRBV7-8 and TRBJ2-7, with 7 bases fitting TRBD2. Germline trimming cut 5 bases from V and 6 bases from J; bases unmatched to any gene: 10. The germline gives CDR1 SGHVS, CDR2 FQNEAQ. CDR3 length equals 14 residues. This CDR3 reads CASSRDGWGGEQYF. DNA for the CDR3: TGTGCCAGCAGCCGAGACGGGTGGGGGGGCGAGCAGTACTTC. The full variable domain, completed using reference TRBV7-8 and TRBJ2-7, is GAGVSQSPRYKVAKRGQDVALRCDPISGHVSLFWYQQALGQGPEFLTYFQNEAQLDKSGLPSDRFFAERPEGSVSTLKIQRTQQEDSAVYLCASSRDGWGGEQYFGPGTRLTVT.

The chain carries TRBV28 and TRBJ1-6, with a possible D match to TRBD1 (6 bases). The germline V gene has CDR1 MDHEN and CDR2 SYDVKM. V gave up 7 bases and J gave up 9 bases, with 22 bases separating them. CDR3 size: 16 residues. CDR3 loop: CASTVSGGAFLSPLHF. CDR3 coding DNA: TGTGCCAGCACCGTTTCGGGGGGCGCGTTCCTTTCACCCCTCCACTTT.

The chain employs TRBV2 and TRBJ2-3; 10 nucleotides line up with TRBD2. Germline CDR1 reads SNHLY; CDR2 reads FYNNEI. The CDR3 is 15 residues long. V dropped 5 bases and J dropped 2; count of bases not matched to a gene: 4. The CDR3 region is CASSLTSGATDTQYF. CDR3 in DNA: TGTGCCAGCAGTCTCACTAGCGGGGCCACAGATACGCAGTATTTT. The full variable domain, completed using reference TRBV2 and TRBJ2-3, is EPEVTQTPSHQVTQMGQEVILRCVPISNHLYFYWYRQILGQKVEFLVSFYNNEISEKSEIFDDQFSVERPDGSNFTLKIRSTKLEDSAMYFCASSLTSGATDTQYFGPGTRLTVL.

The CDR3 protein is CASIHPGTDTQYF. The DNA for the CDR3 is TGTGCCAGCATCCACCCAGGGACAGATACGCAGTATTTT. The V and J genes are TRBV6-5 and TRBJ2-3; D might be TRBD1 (5 bases). V was trimmed by 7 bases and J by 3 bases, leaving 11 bases between them. This CDR3 is built from 13 residues. Per the germline V gene, CDR1 is MNHEY and CDR2 is SVGAGI.

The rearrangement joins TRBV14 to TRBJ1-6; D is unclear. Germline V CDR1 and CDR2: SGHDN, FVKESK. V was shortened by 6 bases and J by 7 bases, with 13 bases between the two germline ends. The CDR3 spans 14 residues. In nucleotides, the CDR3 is TGTGCCAGCAGGGGCCAGTGGGTAAATTCACCCCTCCACTTT. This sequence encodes CASRGQWVNSPLHF.

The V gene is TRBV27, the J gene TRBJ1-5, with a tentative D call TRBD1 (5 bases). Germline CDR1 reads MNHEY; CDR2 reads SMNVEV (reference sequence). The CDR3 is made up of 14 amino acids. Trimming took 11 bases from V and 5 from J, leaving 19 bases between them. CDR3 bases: TGTGCCTCTAAAAGGGGCGTTCGAGATCAGCCCCAGCATTTT. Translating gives CASKRGVRDQPQHF.

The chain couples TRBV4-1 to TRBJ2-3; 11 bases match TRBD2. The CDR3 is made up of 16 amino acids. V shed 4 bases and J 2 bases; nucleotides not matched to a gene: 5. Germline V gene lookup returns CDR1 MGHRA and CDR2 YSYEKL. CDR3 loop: CASSPGGLADTDTQYF. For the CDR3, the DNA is TGCGCCAGCAGCCCCGGGGGACTAGCGGACACAGATACGCAGTATTTT.

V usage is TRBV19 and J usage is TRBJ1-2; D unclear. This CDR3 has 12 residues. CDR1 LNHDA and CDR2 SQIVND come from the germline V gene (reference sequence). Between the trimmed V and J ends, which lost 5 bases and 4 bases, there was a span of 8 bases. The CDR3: CASSLTGYGYTF. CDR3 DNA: TGTGCCAGTAGTTTGACGGGCTATGGCTACACCTTC.

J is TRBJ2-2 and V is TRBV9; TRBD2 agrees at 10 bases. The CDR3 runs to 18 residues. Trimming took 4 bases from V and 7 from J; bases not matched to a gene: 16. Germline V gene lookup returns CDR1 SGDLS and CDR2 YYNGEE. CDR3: CASSPALLAGVWGGELFF. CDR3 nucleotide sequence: TGTGCCAGCAGCCCCGCCCTCCTAGCGGGGGTTTGGGGCGGGGAGCTGTTTTTT.

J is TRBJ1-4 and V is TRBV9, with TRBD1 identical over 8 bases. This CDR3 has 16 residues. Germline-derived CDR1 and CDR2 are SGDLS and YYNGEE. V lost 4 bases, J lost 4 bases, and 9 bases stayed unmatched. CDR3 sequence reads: CASSKNQGAYNEKLFF. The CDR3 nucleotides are TGTGCCAGCAGCAAGAACCAGGGGGCGTATAATGAAAAACTGTTTTTT.

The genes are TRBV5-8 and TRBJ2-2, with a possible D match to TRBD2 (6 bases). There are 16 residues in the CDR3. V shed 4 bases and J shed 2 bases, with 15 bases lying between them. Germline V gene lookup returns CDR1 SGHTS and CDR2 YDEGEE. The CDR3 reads CASSPWAGPNTGELFF. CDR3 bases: TGTGCCAGCAGCCCCTGGGCGGGACCTAACACCGGGGAGCTGTTTTTT.

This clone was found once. The chain's CDR3 is CASSLGAGAYEQYF. The CDR3 DNA reads as TGTGCCAGCAGCCTGGGTGCGGGGGCCTACGAGCAGTACTTC. The chain recombines TRBV28 with TRBJ2-7, with 7 bases fitting TRBD2. This CDR3 has 14 amino acids. Germline V lookup: CDR1 MDHEN, CDR2 SYDVKM. V gave up 6 bases and J gave up 2 bases; unmatched junction bases: 7.

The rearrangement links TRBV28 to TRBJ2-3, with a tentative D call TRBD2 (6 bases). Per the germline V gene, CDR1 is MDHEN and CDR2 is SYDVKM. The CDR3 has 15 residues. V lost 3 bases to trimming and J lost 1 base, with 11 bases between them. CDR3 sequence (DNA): TGTGCCAGCAGTTTTCGGGGGAGCCGCACAGATACGCAGTATTTT. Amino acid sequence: CASSFRGSRTDTQYF.

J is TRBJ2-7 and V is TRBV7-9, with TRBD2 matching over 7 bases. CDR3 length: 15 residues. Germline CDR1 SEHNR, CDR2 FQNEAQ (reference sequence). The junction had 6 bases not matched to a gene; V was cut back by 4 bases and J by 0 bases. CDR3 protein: CASSSPGRASYEQYF. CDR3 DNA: TGTGCCAGCAGCTCCCCGGGGAGGGCCTCCTACGAGCAGTACTTC.

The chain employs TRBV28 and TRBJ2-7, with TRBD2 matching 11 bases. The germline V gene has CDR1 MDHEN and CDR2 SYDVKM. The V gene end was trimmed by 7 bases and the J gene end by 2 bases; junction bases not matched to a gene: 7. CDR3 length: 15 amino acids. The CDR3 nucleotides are TGTGCCAGCACCCCGACTAGCGGGATAACCTACGAGCAGTACTTC. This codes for CASTPTSGITYEQYF.

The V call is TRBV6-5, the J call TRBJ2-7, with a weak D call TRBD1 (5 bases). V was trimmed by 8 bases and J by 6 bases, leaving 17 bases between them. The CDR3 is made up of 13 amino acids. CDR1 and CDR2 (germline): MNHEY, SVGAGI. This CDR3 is CASQGPGTTEQYF. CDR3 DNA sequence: TGTGCCAGCCAGGGTCCAGGTACTACCGAGCAGTACTTC.

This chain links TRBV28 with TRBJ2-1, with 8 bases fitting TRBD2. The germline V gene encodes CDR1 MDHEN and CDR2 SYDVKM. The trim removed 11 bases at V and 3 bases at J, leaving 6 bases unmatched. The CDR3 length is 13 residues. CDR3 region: CALSGTYYNEQFF. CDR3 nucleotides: TGTGCCCTTAGCGGGACCTACTACAATGAGCAGTTCTTC.

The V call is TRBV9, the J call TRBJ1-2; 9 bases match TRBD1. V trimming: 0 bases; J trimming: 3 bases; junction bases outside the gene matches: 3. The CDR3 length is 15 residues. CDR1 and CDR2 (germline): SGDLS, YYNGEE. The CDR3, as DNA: TGTGCCAGCAGCGTAGGACAGGGGGGTGACTATGGCTACACCTTC. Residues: CASSVGQGGDYGYTF.

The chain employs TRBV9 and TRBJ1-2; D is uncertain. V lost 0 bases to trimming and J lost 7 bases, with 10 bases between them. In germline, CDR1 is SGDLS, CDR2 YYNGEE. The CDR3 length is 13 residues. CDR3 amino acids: CASSVGGSSGYTF. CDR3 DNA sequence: TGTGCCAGCAGCGTAGGAGGTTCCTCTGGCTACACCTTC.

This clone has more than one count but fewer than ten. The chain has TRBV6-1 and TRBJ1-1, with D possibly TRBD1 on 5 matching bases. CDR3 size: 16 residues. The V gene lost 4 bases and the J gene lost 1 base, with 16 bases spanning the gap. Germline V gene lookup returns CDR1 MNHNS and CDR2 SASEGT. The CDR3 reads CASSAQGGYGNTEAFF. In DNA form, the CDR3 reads TGTGCCAGCAGTGCGCAGGGCGGTTACGGGAACACTGAAGCTTTCTTT.